This T cell receptor beta chain was profiled in a study of T cells in Graves' hyperthyroidism and ophthalmopathy (dated by TCRdb to between 2018 and 2021). Broadly, across the study: Peripheral blood was sampled at the time of initial diagnosis, prior to any treatment. The study also compared thyroid tissue and blood T-cell repertoires from more than five Graves' hyperthyroidism patients. TCR Vbeta CDR3 sequencing of 135 peripheral blood samples (fewer than 45 ophthalmopathy, 75 or so hyperthyroidism and around 17 progressor patients) is reported in the paper. Once sampling was done, hyperthyroidism patients were given methimazole at a starting dose of 30 mg daily, whereas ophthalmopathy patients were given high-dose intravenous methylprednisolone. To identify TCR V-J signatures that set the groups apart, the researchers used a discovery cohort of 100 or so patients, made up of roughly 45 with Graves' ophthalmopathy and about 60 with stable Graves' hyperthyroidism. For training and testing, the 80 to 100 patients in the discovery cohort were randomly divided in a 7:3 ratio. Prospective prediction of ophthalmopathy was tested in an independent validation cohort of 18 to 20 hyperthyroidism patients and some 17 patients who later progressed to ophthalmopathy. The investigation overall reported the following: A model built on a 13 V-J signature distinguished ophthalmopathy from stable hyperthyroidism, reaching roughly 88% sensitivity and 81.08% specificity in cross-validation and 80%/75% in testing. In validation, the model predicted progression to ophthalmopathy a median of about 5.9 months before onset, with over 60% sensitivity and roughly 79% specificity. Most expanded thyroid clonotypes (frequency above 0.001) were also found in blood, which suggests that blood repertoires may mirror thyroid immune responses. Sample size was not statistically predetermined, and investigators were not blinded to group allocation.

The TCR beta CDR3 regions were amplified from RNA transcripts. A first-round RT-PCR of the TCR CDR3 used the HTBI primer set with the Qiagen OneStep RT-PCR kit. Libraries were constructed in a second round of multiplex PCR, after which size selection and purification were carried out. The libraries were sequenced on an Illumina HiSeq2000 using paired-end 100 bp reads. Per the original workflow: Raw data were processed with SOAPnuke, discarding reads with adapters, uncalled bases, mean Phred below 15, or no exact constant-primer or identifier match. High-quality paired reads were merged using COPE v1.2.5, and each unique nucleotide sequence was defined as a clonotype. MiTCR v1.1 was used to align clonotypes to the IMGT TRBV, TRBD and TRBJ reference segments. The analysis was restricted to V-J combinations with a frequency above 0.0001, which together covered roughly 99% of the repertoires. The TCS score was defined as the ratio of F50 (clonal expansion) to E x V (chaos), calculated using BLOSUM62-based TCRdist between CDR3 peptides within each V-J. Welch's t-statistics and random forest reduced around 510 V-J features to roughly 13, which were used in a naive Bayes classifier (R e1071). TCRdb redid the processing of the public reads, applying fastp at Q25 and MiXCR, and retained in-frame beta chains. One record per CDR3 amino acid sequence lists the most common genes and DNA. The V and J calls and clone size are TCRdb's, not the authors'. The sample table lists hundreds of thousands of distinct CDR3 sequences, more than 15% of them with a count of one. Roughly 3% of the sample lies in the top ten.

This clonotype was seen many times. The clone's antigen remains unknown. Base qualities are missing; no much larger clone stands one base away. The CDR3 starts with the cysteine, ends with the phenylalanine, and has 14 residues. Only the CDR3 DNA is retained, 42 bases long and in frame from the first base. CDR1 SGHRS and CDR2 YFSETQ were looked up in the germline V gene. V is shortened by 0 bases, J by 5 bases, and the region joining them spans 11 bases. Ophthalmopathy patients had moderately to severely active disease, Clinical Activity Score of at least 3, NOSPECS grade of at least 4, and duration under 3 months. Any patient with an uncontrolled infection, another autoimmune disease, pregnancy or lactation was excluded. Clinical symptoms, serum thyroxine and TRAb, thyroid ultrasound, and orbital computed tomography formed the basis for the diagnoses. PBMCs were isolated from 7.5 to 10 ml of fresh peripheral blood by Ficoll-Paque density gradient centrifugation. Total RNA was extracted using Trizol reagent, and RNA quality was assessed on an Agilent 2100 Bioanalyzer.

The chain is encoded by TRBV5-1 joined to TRBJ1-2; no D gene can be assigned with confidence. Sequencing input: blood. This TCR was sampled from a woman in her 40s with Graves' ophthalmopathy. The CDR3 reads CASSLDSSLYGYTF. At the DNA level, the sequence is TGCGCCAGCAGCTTGGATAGCTCTCTATATGGCTACACCTTC.